This TCR beta chain was captured by sequencing in a study of OX40 agonist ivuxolimab in advanced cancers. Study-level background: A mean age of roughly 60 years, range about 20 to 79, was recorded, and roughly 80% were male. The study's findings and limits: The study found that CD8+ T cells averaged more expanded clones than CD4+. At 0.1 to 3.0 mg/kg, clonal expansion of CD4+ and CD8+ blood T cells had occurred by week 6.

Generated by immunoSEQ multiplex PCR, the TCRdb table keeps only in-frame clones and is missing some. The sample lists 70,000 to 80,000 clones, around 84% occurring once. Blood specimens came from baseline, cycle 4 day 1, and cycle 7 day 1. The CDR3 length is 19 residues. Trimming removed 0 bases from V and 3 bases from J; junction bases left unmatched: 7. From germline, CDR1 is MGHRA and CDR2 YSYEKL. Details on this clone: The antigen remains unidentified.

Sample: CD4+ or CD8+ T cells sorted from blood, taken in a trial of the OX40 agonist ivuxolimab. The chain links TRBV4-1 to TRBJ2-3, with 15 nucleotides matching TRBD2. This TCR derives from an adult with an advanced solid tumor such as melanoma, head and neck, liver or kidney cancer. The CDR3 sequence is CASSQDYWTSGRATDTQYF. CDR3 coding DNA: TGCGCCAGCAGCCAAGATTATTGGACTAGCGGGAGGGCGACAGATACGCAGTATTTT.